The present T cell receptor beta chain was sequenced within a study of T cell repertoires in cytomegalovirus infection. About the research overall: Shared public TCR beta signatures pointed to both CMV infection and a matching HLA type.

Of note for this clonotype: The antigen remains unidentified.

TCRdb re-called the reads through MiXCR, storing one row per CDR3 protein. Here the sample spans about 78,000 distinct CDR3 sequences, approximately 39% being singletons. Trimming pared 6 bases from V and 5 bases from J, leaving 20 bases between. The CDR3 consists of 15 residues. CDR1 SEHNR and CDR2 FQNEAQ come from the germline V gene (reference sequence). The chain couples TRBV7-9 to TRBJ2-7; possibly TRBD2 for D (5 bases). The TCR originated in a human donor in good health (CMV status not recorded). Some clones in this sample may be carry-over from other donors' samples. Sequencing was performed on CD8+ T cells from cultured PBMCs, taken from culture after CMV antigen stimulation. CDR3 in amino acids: CASSDFSRGSNEQYF. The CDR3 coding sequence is TGTGCCAGCAGTGACTTCAGTAGAGGGAGTAACGAGCAGTACTTC.